These T cell receptor beta chains were read from a single sample in a study of T-cell reconstitution after alpha-beta-depleted transplantation in children. MiXCR was run by TCRdb on the PCR reads, yielding one entry per CDR3 protein. The profile shows some 300,000 distinct CDR3 sequences, roughly a tenth of them singletons. Sequencing was performed on PBMCs, taken before TCRalphabeta/CD19-depleted stem cell transplant. These receptors were taken from a boy under two years old with acute myeloid leukemia, due to receive a stem cell transplant. Each CDR3 is given with its conserved first and last residue. The D gene is left open where the match is weak. Not all rows give a size; the values are once, few, many and, for expanded clones, a class.

TRBJ2-1,NA,TRBV5-1,many,TGCGCCAGCAGCTTGGAGGTTAGTGTGAATGAGCAGTTCTTC,CASSLEVSVNEQFF
TRBJ2-5,TRBD2,TRBV5-6,few,TGTGCCAGCAGCCCATTCTGGGCTAGCGGCCAAGAGACCCAGTACTTC,CASSPFWASGQETQYF
TRBJ2-5,TRBD1,TRBV9,many,TGTGCCAGCAGCCCTACAGGGGGAGAGACCCAGTACTTC,CASSPTGGETQYF
TRBJ2-1,NA,TRBV20-1,many,TGCAGTGCTAGAACACCTACCTACAATGAGCAGTTCTTC,CSARTPTYNEQFF
TRBJ2-3,NA,TRBV6-4,many,TGTGCCAGCAGTGACGAGACAGCGGATACGCAGTATTTT,CASSDETADTQYF
TRBJ2-4,TRBD2,TRBV7-2,many,TGTGCCAGCAGCTTATCGGCTAGCGGCAAAAACATTCAGTACTTC,CASSLSASGKNIQYF
TRBJ2-7,TRBD1,TRBV4-3,few,TGCGCCAGCAGCCAAGAGACAGGGGGCTACGAGCAGTACTTC,CASSQETGGYEQYF
TRBJ2-7,NA,TRBV7-2,many,TGTGCCAGCAGCTTAGAAGGCGTCTTGAACTACGAGCAGTACTTC,CASSLEGVLNYEQYF
TRBJ1-6,NA,TRBV10-3,many,TGTGCCATCAGTGAAAGGGCTCAGACCACTTCACCCCTCCACTTT,CAISERAQTTSPLHF
TRBJ2-3,NA,TRBV29-1,many,TGCAGCGTTGGCTACAGACTTGTCACAGATACGCAGTATTTT,CSVGYRLVTDTQYF
TRBJ2-3,TRBD1,TRBV7-9,many,TGTGCCAGCAGTGCCGGGACAGGGGGCTTGGATACGCAGTATTTT,CASSAGTGGLDTQYF
TRBJ1-4,NA,TRBV7-9,many,TGTGCCAGCAGCCCCGGAGAAAAACTGTTTTTT,CASSPGEKLFF
TRBJ2-7,NA,TRBV12-3/TRBV12-4,many,TGTGCCAGCAGTTTAGAGTGGGAGACGACGCGCGAGCAGTACTTC,CASSLEWETTREQYF
TRBJ2-4,NA,TRBV6-2/TRBV6-3,many,TGTGCCAGCAGTTACTCGACCGGGCGCGGTGCCAAAAACATTCAGTACTTC,CASSYSTGRGAKNIQYF
TRBJ2-2,NA,TRBV20-1,many,TGCAGTGCTAGAGACAGGGGAGGGAACAGTCCCGGGGAGCTGTTTTTT,CSARDRGGNSPGELFF
TRBJ2-1,TRBD2,TRBV12-3/TRBV12-4,many,TGTGCCAGCTCCCTGACTAGCGGGAGCTCGCAGTTCTTC,CASSLTSGSSQFF
TRBJ2-3,TRBD2,TRBV7-2,NA,TGTGCCAGCAGCTTCGGCGGGGGGCAAACAGATACGCAGTATTTT,CASSFGGGQTDTQYF
TRBJ2-5,TRBD2,TRBV5-1,many,TGCGCCAGCAGCTTGTCTAGCGGGGGGCAAGAGACCCAGTACTTC,CASSLSSGGQETQYF
TRBJ2-5,NA,TRBV7-2,many,TGTGCCAGCAGCCTCAGGATGGAGACCCAGTACTTC,CASSLRMETQYF